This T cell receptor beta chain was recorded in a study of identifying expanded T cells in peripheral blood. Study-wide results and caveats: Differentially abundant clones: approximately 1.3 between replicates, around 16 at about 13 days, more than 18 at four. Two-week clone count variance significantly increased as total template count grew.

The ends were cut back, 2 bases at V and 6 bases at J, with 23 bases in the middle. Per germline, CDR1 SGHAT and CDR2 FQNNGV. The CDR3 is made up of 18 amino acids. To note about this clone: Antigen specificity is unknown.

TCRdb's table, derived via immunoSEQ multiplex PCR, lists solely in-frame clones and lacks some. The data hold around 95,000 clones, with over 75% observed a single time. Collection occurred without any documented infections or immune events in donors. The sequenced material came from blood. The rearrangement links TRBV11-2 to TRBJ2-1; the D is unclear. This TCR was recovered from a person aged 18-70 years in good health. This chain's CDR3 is CASSLRIPTPPGGNEQFF. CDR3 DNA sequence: TGTGCCAGCAGCTTACGGATCCCGACCCCTCCGGGTGGCAATGAGCAGTTCTTC.